There are a few counts of the clone carrying this TCR beta chain. Its antigen is as yet unknown. Germline V gives CDR1 SQVTM, CDR2 ANQGSEA. Unmatched junction bases numbered 5, after V lost 5 bases and J lost 5 bases. The CDR3 is 13 amino acids. The data were obtained in a study of CD8 T cells in ankylosing spondylitis. General study points: Blood from ankylosing spondylitis patients appeared to carry a characteristic roughly 8-variant TCR beta motif.

Using its own MiXCR run on the 5' RACE reads, TCRdb lists one record per CDR3 protein. Of a few hundred thousand distinct CDR3 sequences listed, around 20% are singletons. The V and J genes are TRBV29-1 and TRBJ1-1, with TRBD1 matching 10 bases. The sequenced material came from blood, either unsorted or a sorted T cell fraction (not recorded which). This receptor was taken from a male donor with ankylosing spondylitis. The CDR3 here is CSVPRGQGTEAFF. The CDR3 region has the DNA TGCAGCGTTCCGAGGGGACAGGGGACTGAAGCTTTCTTT. The variable domain in full, with the rest retrieved from reference TRBV29-1 and TRBJ1-1, is SAVISQKPSRDICQRGTSLTIQCQVDSQVTMMFWYRQQPGQSLTLIATANQGSEATYESGFVIDKFPISRPNLTFSTLTVSNMSPEDSSIYLCSVPRGQGTEAFFGQGTRLTVV.